One TCR beta chain is described in this entry. Its specificity is not known. At one end, the junction sequence differs from germline, possibly due to a read error. This specimen belongs to a study of T cell repertoires in cytomegalovirus infection. Study at large: Public TCR beta signatures were indicative of both CMV infection and a matching HLA type.

In TCRdb, the reads were re-called with MiXCR into one record per CDR3 protein. Of approximately 910,000 distinct CDR3 sequences detected, around 29% appear once; the ten largest clones hold more than 13%. Study-wide points: CMV-specific TCR beta clonotypes restricted by HLA-C dominated the ex vivo response.

Germline CDR1 and CDR2: KGHDR and SFDVKD. CDR3 length: 15 amino acids. This specimen consisted of cultured CD8+ T cells from PBMCs, obtained from culture after CMV antigen stimulation. The receptor comes from a human donor in good health (CMV status not recorded). Some clones in this sample may be carry-over from other donors' samples. This rearrangement joins TRBV24-1 to TRBJ2-5; D perhaps matches TRBD2 (6 bases). The CDR3 protein is CAIRRVRGAPETRYF. As DNA, the CDR3 is TGTGCCATAAGGAGAGTGCGGGGCGCACCAGAGACCCGGTACTTC.